These T cell receptor beta chains were read from a single sample in a study of T cells in Graves' hyperthyroidism and ophthalmopathy. TCRdb reanalysed the multiplex PCR reads using MiXCR and keeps one entry per CDR3 protein. The sample yields hundreds of thousands of distinct CDR3 sequences, around 46% seen once. Sequenced material: peripheral blood or thyroid tissue (not recorded which). The receptors were sampled from a woman aged 18 to 35 with Graves' hyperthyroidism. Each CDR3 is given with its conserved first and last residue. Fields, in order: D gene, V gene, J gene, CDR3 protein. A D gene is named only where the DNA matches it firmly.

D: TRBD1; V: TRBV14; J: TRBJ1-5; CDR3: CASSQEQGEKNQPQHF
D: -; V: TRBV29-1; J: TRBJ2-7; CDR3: CSARPTDSYEQYF
D: TRBD1; V: TRBV7-9; J: TRBJ2-7; CDR3: CASRDLPGQGAYEQYF
D: -; V: TRBV10-3; J: TRBJ1-5; CDR3: CAISESYISSNQPQHF
D: -; V: TRBV11-1; J: TRBJ1-4; CDR3: CASSISRDANEKLFF
D: -; V: TRBV6-5; J: TRBJ2-5; CDR3: CASSYAGTPRETQYF
D: -; V: TRBV7-2; J: TRBJ2-5; CDR3: CASSPRVSSQETQYF
D: TRBD1; V: TRBV19; J: TRBJ1-2; CDR3: CASSIQGAKSYGYTF
D: -; V: TRBV4-1; J: TRBJ1-5; CDR3: CASSQLDRSNQPQHF
D: TRBD2; V: TRBV29-1; J: TRBJ2-5; CDR3: CSILTSGIETQYF
D: -; V: TRBV7-9; J: TRBJ1-1; CDR3: CASSYKRRRNTEAFF
D: -; V: TRBV7-2; J: TRBJ1-3; CDR3: CASSGPVVDTIYF
D: -; V: TRBV11-2; J: TRBJ1-1; CDR3: CASMGGDTEAFF
D: -; V: TRBV10-3; J: TRBJ1-1; CDR3: CAISGTAYTEAFF
D: -; V: TRBV10-2; J: TRBJ1-1; CDR3: CASSLKGLRTFF
D: TRBD1; V: TRBV10-3; J: TRBJ2-7; CDR3: CASSVAQGAGEQYF
D: -; V: TRBV7-9; J: TRBJ1-2; CDR3: CASSPRGGAYSYTF
D: TRBD2; V: TRBV7-7; J: TRBJ2-5; CDR3: CASSRSGSLETQYF
D: -; V: TRBV24-1; J: TRBJ1-2; CDR3: CATSDSGNYGYTF
D: -; V: TRBV7-2; J: TRBJ1-1; CDR3: CASSLRTAMNTEAFF
D: TRBD1; V: TRBV2; J: TRBJ1-2; CDR3: CASRGRGTALPPHGYTF
D: -; V: TRBV20-1; J: TRBJ1-4; CDR3: CSARGEAGEKLFF
D: -; V: TRBV5-4; J: TRBJ1-1; CDR3: CASSTGQSNTEAFF
D: TRBD1; V: TRBV5-1; J: TRBJ2-7; CDR3: CARRSGTAVYEQYF
D: TRBD1; V: TRBV7-9; J: TRBJ1-6; CDR3: CASSLGQGRSPLHF
D: TRBD1; V: TRBV9; J: TRBJ1-2; CDR3: CASSASGQGGNYGYTF
D: TRBD1; V: TRBV29-1; J: TRBJ2-6; CDR3: CSVVAGGSSGANVLTF
D: -; V: TRBV24-1; J: TRBJ1-5; CDR3: CATTGNQPQHF
D: -; V: TRBV15; J: TRBJ2-6; CDR3: CATSSEASSGANVLTF
D: TRBD2; V: TRBV7-9; J: TRBJ2-7; CDR3: CASSQGQREGYEQYF
D: TRBD2; V: TRBV7-9; J: TRBJ2-7; CDR3: CASSSDKTGGSYEQYF
D: -; V: TRBV29-1; J: TRBJ1-2; CDR3: CSVVGLSGYTF
D: -; V: TRBV7-3; J: TRBJ2-5; CDR3: CASSFRGYQETQYF
D: TRBD2; V: TRBV24-1; J: TRBJ2-7; CDR3: CATSLAATLEQYF
D: TRBD1; V: TRBV20-1; J: TRBJ1-4; CDR3: CSASGTGERDEKLFF